This is a list of T cell receptor beta chains from one sample in a study of radiotherapy plus CTLA-4 blockade in lung cancer. The data were produced by immunoSEQ multiplex PCR, yet TCRdb's version contains in-frame clones alone and is incomplete. The data show about 98,000 clones, around four fifths seen once. The sample consisted of peripheral blood, taken from a patient treated with radiotherapy plus ipilimumab. Source of these receptors: a human donor with non-small cell lung cancer who had a partial response to radiotherapy plus ipilimumab. CDR3s include the opening cysteine and the closing phenylalanine or tryptophan. D genes are given only for firm matches. Size tells how often a clone was seen (once, few, many) or the class of an expanded clone, and some rows leave it out.

D	V	J	size	CDR3	DNA
-	TRBV21-1	TRBJ2-5	-	CASSKRRDTRQETQYF	TGTGCCAGCAGCAAAAGGAGGGATACCCGACAAGAGACCCAGTACTTC
TRBD1	TRBV5-1	TRBJ1-2	-	CASSLTGEGGYGYTF	TGCGCCAGCAGCTTAACAGGGGAAGGGGGGTATGGCTACACCTTC
-	TRBV9	TRBJ2-3	once	CASSVASRVDTQYF	TGTGCCAGCAGCGTAGCTTCCCGTGTAGATACGCAGTATTTT
-	TRBV18	TRBJ2-3	-	CASSPPRVGTDTQYF	TGTGCCAGCTCACCACCGCGGGTCGGGACAGATACGCAGTATTTT
TRBD2	TRBV6-5	TRBJ2-4	-	CASSYSGGGAQNIQYF	TGTGCCAGCAGTTACTCAGGCGGGGGGGCCCAAAACATTCAGTACTTC
-	TRBV11-3	TRBJ1-1	-	CASSRTRNTEAFF	TGTGCCAGCAGCCGCACAAGGAACACTGAAGCTTTCTTT
TRBD2	TRBV5-1	TRBJ2-1	-	CASSFGLAGENEQFF	TGCGCCAGCAGCTTCGGGCTAGCGGGAGAAAACGAGCAGTTCTTC
TRBD1	TRBV10-3	TRBJ2-2	few	CAITPDRINTGELFF	TGTGCCATCACCCCGGACAGGATTAACACCGGGGAGCTGTTTTTT
-	TRBV12-1	TRBJ2-1	-	CASSCGTSGYNEQFF	TGTGCCAGCAGCTGTGGGACTAGCGGTTACAATGAGCAGTTCTTC
TRBD2	TRBV27	TRBJ2-7	-	CASSTLTLAGGFHEQYF	TGTGCCAGCAGCACACTCACCCTAGCGGGAGGCTTTCACGAGCAGTACTTC
-	TRBV2	TRBJ2-7	few	CASSSRGGGGRHEQYF	TGTGCCAGCAGTTCACGGGGCGGCGGGGGCCGGCACGAGCAGTACTTC
-	TRBV5-5	TRBJ1-2	-	CASSGGDYYGYTF	TGTGCCAGCAGCGGAGGGGATTACTATGGCTACACCTTC
TRBD1	TRBV6-5	TRBJ1-2	many	CASRDWTGNYGYTF	TGTGCCAGCAGGGATTGGACAGGGAACTATGGCTACACCTTC
-	TRBV30	TRBJ2-5	-	CAWATVTGETQYF	TGTGCCTGGGCGACAGTGACCGGGGAGACCCAGTACTTC
-	TRBV9	TRBJ1-5	-	CASSVDGLSNQPQHF	TGTGCCAGCAGCGTAGACGGGTTGAGCAATCAGCCCCAGCATTTT
TRBD2	TRBV5-4	TRBJ2-3	-	CASSLSGRSRYDTQYF	TGTGCCAGCAGCCTTAGCGGGAGATCACGTTATGATACGCAGTATTTT
-	TRBV7-2	TRBJ2-7	-	CASSLRRVHEQYF	TGTGCCAGCAGCTTACGCAGGGTCCACGAGCAGTACTTC
TRBD1	TRBV10-3	TRBJ1-1	once	CAISDRDSLNTEAFF	TGTGCCATCAGTGATCGGGACAGCCTGAACACTGAAGCTTTCTTT
TRBD1	TRBV7-9	TRBJ1-5	-	CASQGGPNQPQHF	TGTGCCAGCCAGGGGGGACCTAATCAGCCCCAGCATTTT
TRBD1	TRBV5-5	TRBJ2-5	-	CASSKDRGETQYF	TGTGCCAGCAGCAAGGACAGGGGGGAGACCCAGTACTTC
-	TRBV11-2	TRBJ2-3	-	CASSLRGQEIDTQYF	TGTGCCAGCAGCCTTAGGGGACAAGAAATAGATACGCAGTATTTT
TRBD1	TRBV27	TRBJ2-3	-	CASSLSKRDRRTDTQYF	TGTGCCAGCAGTTTATCGAAACGGGACAGACGCACAGATACGCAGTATTTT
TRBD1	TRBV5-1	TRBJ1-3	-	CASSSTGTGNTIYF	TGCGCCAGCAGCTCGACAGGGACTGGAAACACCATATATTTT
-	TRBV27	TRBJ2-1	-	CASSFMGRDNEQFF	TGTGCCAGCAGTTTTATGGGCAGGGACAATGAGCAGTTCTTC
-	TRBV18	TRBJ2-7	-	CASSPPGTPSPYEQYF	TGTGCCAGCTCACCACCCGGGACACCATCACCCTACGAGCAGTACTTC
-	TRBV5-4	TRBJ1-2	-	CASSLTPTGGYTF	TGTGCCAGCAGCCTTACACCAACGGGGGGCTACACCTTC
-	TRBV28	TRBJ2-7	few	CASSFTIGSYEQYF	TGTGCCAGCAGTTTTACTATTGGCTCCTACGAGCAGTACTTC